One and the same sample provided the 24 T cell receptor beta chains below, sequenced in a study of T cells after yellow fever vaccination. TCRdb passed the 5' RACE reads through MiXCR, listing each CDR3 protein once. The sample has just under 600,000 distinct CDR3 sequences; less than 15% are singletons. The sample was PBMCs, taken on the day of the yellow fever booster vaccination. The origin of the receptors is a man aged 25 to 40 who received the YFV17D yellow fever vaccine.

The rearrangement links TRBV11-1 to TRBJ1-1, with D uncertain. The V gene lost 3 bases and the J gene lost 8 bases, with 13 bases spanning the gap. Looked up from germline, CDR1 is SGHAT and CDR2 is FQDESV (reference sequence). There are 13 residues in the CDR3. The CDR3 spells CASSFGQAGEAFF. The CDR3 DNA reads TGTGCCAGCAGCTTCGGTCAGGCAGGAGAAGCTTTCTTT.

This clonotype turned up a few times. J is TRBJ1-1 and V is TRBV29-1; D may be TRBD1 (6 bases). The CDR3 is 12 amino acids. Germline loops: CDR1 SQVTM, CDR2 ANQGSEA. With 6 bases removed from V and 1 base from J, the gap between germline ends came to 9 bases. The CDR3 bases are TGCAGCGTAACACAGGGGAACACTGAAGCTTTCTTT. Translated, it gives CSVTQGNTEAFF.

This rearrangement joins TRBV5-1 to TRBJ2-1, with D tentatively TRBD1 (5 bases). Trimming removed 0 bases from V and 0 bases from J, with 10 bases in between. This CDR3 has 16 amino acids. The germline CDR1 and CDR2 sequences are SGHRS and YFSETQ. CDR3: CASSLVDTRSYNEQFF. CDR3 bases: TGCGCCAGCAGCTTGGTGGACACCCGCTCCTACAATGAGCAGTTCTTC.

This chain joins TRBV12-3 or TRBV12-4 and TRBJ2-3; unclear D gene. There are 12 residues in the CDR3. Trimming removed 6 bases from V and 5 bases from J, with 9 bases in between. CDR3 in amino acids: CASRPDLDTQYF. DNA for the CDR3: TGTGCCAGCAGACCCGATTTAGATACGCAGTATTTT.

This clonotype appeared a few times. The chain couples TRBV20-1 to TRBJ1-2, with D possibly being TRBD1 (6 bases). V shed 6 bases and J shed 1 base, with 12 bases lying between them. This CDR3 contains 13 residues. Germline CDR1 and CDR2: DFQATT and SNEGSKA (reference sequence). For the CDR3, the DNA is TGCAGTGCGCCACGGACAGATAACTATGGCTACACCTTC. Its translation: CSAPRTDNYGYTF.

This clonotype has a handful of counts. The chain recombines TRBV21-1 with TRBJ1-1; TRBD1 was called by the table and not checked on the DNA. TRBV21-1 is a listed pseudogene. This CDR3 is 14 amino acids long. The CDR3 loop is CASSKGGGNTEAFF. Written as DNA, the CDR3 is TGTGCCAGCAGCAAAGGGGGGGGGAACACTGAAGCTTTCTTT.

This clonotype was picked up a small number of times. The CDR3 DNA sequence: TGTGCCATCAGGGAAGACAATGAGCAGTTCTTC. This encodes CAIREDNEQFF. The chain joins TRBV10-3 to TRBJ2-1; D is unclear. Germline CDR1 reads ENHRY; CDR2 reads SYGVKD. This CDR3 comprises 11 residues. Trimming left V 6 bases short and J 5 bases short, with 5 bases between.

This clonotype showed up just a few times. CDR3 sequence: CSARTGSRDNEQFF. DNA of the CDR3: TGCAGCGCCCGAACTGGGAGCAGGGACAATGAGCAGTTCTTC. V usage is TRBV29-1 and J usage is TRBJ2-1, with D tentatively TRBD1 or TRBD2 (5 bases each). Germline assignment: CDR1 SQVTM and CDR2 ANQGSEA. V lost 7 bases to trimming and J lost 5 bases, with 18 bases between them. This CDR3 has 14 residues.

This clonotype occurred a few times. The chain links TRBV11-2 to TRBJ1-5; D gene ambiguous. V lost 0 bases to trimming and J lost 4 bases, with 7 bases between them. Germline V gives CDR1 SGHAT, CDR2 FQNNGV. This CDR3 spans 14 amino acids. The CDR3 nucleotides read TGTGCCAGCAGCTTAGAATCCAGAAATCAGCCCCAGCATTTT. Amino acids: CASSLESRNQPQHF.

This clonotype has just a few counts. J is TRBJ1-1 and V is TRBV5-1; unclear D gene. Germline V gives CDR1 SGHRS, CDR2 YFSETQ. The CDR3 spans 18 residues. V was pared by 2 bases and J by 0 bases, with 20 bases between. The CDR3, as DNA: TGCGCCAGCAGCTTACCCAATATCAGCAACTTTATGAACACTGAAGCTTTCTTT. Its protein product is CASSLPNISNFMNTEAFF.

The chain links TRBV6-5 to TRBJ2-1; D gene ambiguous. Trimming left V 2 bases short and J 7 bases short, with 9 bases between. Germline CDR1 is MNHEY and CDR2 is SVGAGI. The CDR3 has 13 amino acids. Here the CDR3 DNA reads TGTGCCAGCAGTTACCGTGGAATAAATGAGCAGTTCTTC. As protein: CASSYRGINEQFF.

This rearrangement joins TRBV7-3 to TRBJ2-1; D uncertain. The V end lost 5 bases, the J end lost 5 bases, and 13 bases lay between the germline ends. Germline V gene data show CDR1 as SGHTA and CDR2 as FQGTGA. This CDR3 spans 14 amino acids. The CDR3 here is CASSPSSGHNEQFF. The CDR3 nucleotides read TGTGCCAGCAGCCCCAGCAGTGGTCACAATGAGCAGTTCTTC.

This clonotype was detected many times. The chain links TRBV7-2 to TRBJ2-6; D gene unclear. The CDR3 sequence is 14 residues long. Germline V CDR1 and CDR2: SGHTA, FQGNSA. Trimming removed 8 bases at V and 0 bases at J, with 8 bases between. DNA for the CDR3: TGTGCCAGCGCCCTTGACTCTGGGGCCAACGTCCTGACTTTC. Residues: CASALDSGANVLTF.

V gene TRBV28 combines with J gene TRBJ1-1; a possible D gene is TRBD1 (6 bases). The CDR3 runs to 14 residues. V lost 1 base and J lost 7, with 13 bases in between. The V gene's germline CDR1 is MDHEN and CDR2 SYDVKM. As DNA, the CDR3 is TGTGCCAGCAGTTTATCAGGGGCCCACCGTGAAGCTTTCTTT. Its protein is CASSLSGAHREAFF.

The chain carries TRBV5-5 and TRBJ1-2; no clear D. Looked up from germline, CDR1 is SGHKS and CDR2 is YYEKEE (reference sequence). V was clipped by 1 base and J by 5 bases, with 15 bases between them. There are 15 residues in the CDR3. The DNA for the CDR3 is TGTGCCAGCAGCTTGTCGGCAACGCGGGAGTATGGCTACACCTTC. Translated: CASSLSATREYGYTF.

This clonotype was counted a few times. V and J are TRBV21-1 and TRBJ2-7. TRBV21-1 is deemed a pseudogene. The CDR3 covers 14 residues. The CDR3 spells CASNHRQGFYEQYF. CDR3 sequence (DNA): TGTGCCAGCAACCACCGACAGGGCTTCTACGAGCAGTACTTC.

This clonotype was detected only a few times. This chain joins TRBV20-1 and TRBJ2-7; D unresolved. V shed 7 bases and J shed 2 bases, with 12 bases lying between them. The CDR3 spans 12 residues. Germline CDR1 reads DFQATT; CDR2 reads SNEGSKA (reference sequence). CDR3 coding DNA: TGCAGTGGGCTGGACGGAACCTACGAGCAGTACTTC. Translating it yields CSGLDGTYEQYF.

This clonotype was seen only a few times. V is TRBV20-1 and J is TRBJ2-7; tentative D call: TRBD2 (6 bases). The germline gives CDR1 DFQATT, CDR2 SNEGSKA (reference sequence). The CDR3 loop spans 13 amino acids. CDR3 nucleotide sequence: TGCAGCCTCGGGAGTGTCGGACCCTACGAGCAGTACTTC. The encoded protein is CSLGSVGPYEQYF.

The CDR3: CASSLDPGPNEQFF. DNA of the CDR3: TGCGCCAGCAGCTTGGACCCTGGACCCAATGAGCAGTTCTTC. The chain links TRBV5-1 to TRBJ2-1, with unresolved D. V lost 0 bases and J lost 6, with 10 bases in between. Per germline, CDR1 SGHRS and CDR2 YFSETQ. CDR3 length: 14 residues.

The V and J genes are TRBV18 and TRBJ2-7, with D possibly TRBD1 on 6 matching bases. The V gene lost 2 bases and the J gene lost 2 bases, with 10 bases spanning the gap. CDR1 KGHSH and CDR2 LQKENI come from the germline V gene. The CDR3 is 14 amino acids. The CDR3 bases are TGTGCCAGCTCACCAGGGGGCAGGACCTACGAGCAGTACTTC. The encoded protein is CASSPGGRTYEQYF.

This clonotype was picked up many times. The chain has TRBV19 and TRBJ2-2; no firm D call. The CDR3 loop spans 12 amino acids. Germline-derived CDR1 and CDR2 are LNHDA and SQIVND (reference sequence). The V gene lost 7 bases and the J gene lost 3 bases, with 6 bases spanning the gap. The CDR3 DNA reads TGTGCCAGTATAGGGTACACCGGGGAGCTGTTTTTT. This translates into CASIGYTGELFF.

V usage is TRBV6-5 and J usage is TRBJ2-7; TRBD2 agrees at 9 bases. The V segment lost 4 bases and the J segment 7 bases; nucleotides outside the gene matches: 11. This CDR3 is built from 15 residues. Germline values: CDR1 MNHEY, CDR2 SVGAGI. The CDR3 DNA follows: TGTGCCAGCAGTTCCTTAGCGGGAGCCCCAGGGGAGCAGTACTTC. Protein sequence: CASSSLAGAPGEQYF.

The J gene is TRBJ2-7, the V gene TRBV7-9, with D tentatively TRBD2 (6 bases). The CDR3 is 12 amino acids. Germline V CDR1 and CDR2: SEHNR, FQNEAQ (reference sequence). Trimming shortened V by 2 bases and J by 6 bases, and 8 bases separated the two germline ends. The CDR3: CASSLSGVEQYF. The CDR3 DNA follows: TGTGCCAGCAGCTTATCGGGGGTCGAGCAGTACTTC.

This clonotype was recorded a few times. This chain joins TRBV12-3 or TRBV12-4 and TRBJ2-3; 8 positions agree with TRBD2. Trimming removed 8 bases from V and 2 bases from J; junction bases left unmatched: 12. The CDR3 totals 16 residues. The CDR3 loop reads CASDGSVSGNTDTQYF. DNA for the CDR3: TGTGCCAGCGATGGAAGCGTTAGCGGGAACACAGATACGCAGTATTTT.